This T cell receptor beta chain was captured in a study of beta chain features in type 1 diabetes. Study results and limitations: Shortening of TCRB CDR3s, moderate but significant, appeared in all four CD4+ subsets of Type 1 diabetes patients.

The germline V and J ends were trimmed by 5 bases and 0 bases, with 9 bases remaining between them. Germline values: CDR1 SGHVS, CDR2 FNYEAQ. This CDR3 spans 14 amino acids. Sorting with CD45RO/CCR7/CD25/CD127/CD95/CD27 yielded naive, central memory, regulatory and stem-like memory CD4+ cells. The study reverse transcribed the entire isolated RNA, so it sequenced expressed TCRB transcripts. Assay used: immunoSEQ multiplex PCR; TCRdb lists only in-frame clones, some missing. This sample has about 160,000 clones, with about 7.9% found just once. About this clone: As yet, its antigen is unknown.

This chain joins TRBV7-6 and TRBJ2-3; maybe TRBD2 (6 bases). The source of this sequence is a man aged 18-30 years with type 1 diabetes. Sequencing was carried out using central memory CD4+ T cells from blood. The CDR3 loop reads CASSNSGSTDTQYF. CDR3 nucleotides: TGTGCCAGCAGCAATAGCGGTAGCACAGATACGCAGTATTTT.